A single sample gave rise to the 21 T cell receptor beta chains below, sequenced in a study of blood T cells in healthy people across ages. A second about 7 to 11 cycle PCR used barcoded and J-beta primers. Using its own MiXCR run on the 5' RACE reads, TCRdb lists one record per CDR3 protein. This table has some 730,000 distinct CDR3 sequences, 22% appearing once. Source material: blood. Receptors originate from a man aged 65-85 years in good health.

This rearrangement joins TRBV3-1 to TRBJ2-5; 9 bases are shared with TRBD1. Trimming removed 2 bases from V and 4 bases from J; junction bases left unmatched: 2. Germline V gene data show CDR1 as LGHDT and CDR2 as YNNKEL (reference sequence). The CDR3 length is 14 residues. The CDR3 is CASSQLTGGETQYF. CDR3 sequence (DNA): TGTGCCAGCAGCCAACTGACAGGGGGAGAGACCCAGTACTTC.

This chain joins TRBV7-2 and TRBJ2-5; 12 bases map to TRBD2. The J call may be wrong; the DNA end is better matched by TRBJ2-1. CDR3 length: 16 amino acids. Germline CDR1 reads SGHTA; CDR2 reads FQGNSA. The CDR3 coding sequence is TGTGCCAGCAGCTCAGACGGGACTAGCGGGTCCCATGAGCAGTTCTTC. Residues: CASSSDGTSGSHEQFF.

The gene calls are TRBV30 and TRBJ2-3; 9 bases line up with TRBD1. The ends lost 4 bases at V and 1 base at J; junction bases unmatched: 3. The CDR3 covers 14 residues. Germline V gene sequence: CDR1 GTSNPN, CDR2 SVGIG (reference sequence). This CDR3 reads CAWIRQGGTDTQYF. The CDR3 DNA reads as TGTGCCTGGATCAGACAGGGGGGCACAGATACGCAGTATTTT.

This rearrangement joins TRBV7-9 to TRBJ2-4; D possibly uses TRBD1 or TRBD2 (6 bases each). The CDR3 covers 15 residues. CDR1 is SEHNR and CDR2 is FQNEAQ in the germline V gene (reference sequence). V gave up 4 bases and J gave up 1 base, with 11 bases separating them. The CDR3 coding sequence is TGTGCCAGCAGCTCCCTAGGGGGGGCCAAAAACATTCAGTACTTC. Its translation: CASSSLGGAKNIQYF.

In nucleotides, the CDR3 is TGTGCCAGCAGCTTAACTCCTGGCGGGAGAGCCGATGAGCAGTTCTTC. Protein: CASSLTPGGRADEQFF. This chain joins TRBV7-3 and TRBJ2-1; TRBD2 matches at 7 bases. Germline CDR1 SGHTA, CDR2 FQGTGA. This CDR3 contains 16 residues. V shed 0 bases, J shed 8 bases, and the junction held 10 bases outside the gene matches.

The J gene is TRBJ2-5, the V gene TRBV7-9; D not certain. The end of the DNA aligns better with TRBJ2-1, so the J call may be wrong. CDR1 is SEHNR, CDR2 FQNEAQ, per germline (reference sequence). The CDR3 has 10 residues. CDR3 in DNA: TGTGCCAGCAGCGGCACGGAGCAGTTCTTC. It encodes CASSGTEQFF.

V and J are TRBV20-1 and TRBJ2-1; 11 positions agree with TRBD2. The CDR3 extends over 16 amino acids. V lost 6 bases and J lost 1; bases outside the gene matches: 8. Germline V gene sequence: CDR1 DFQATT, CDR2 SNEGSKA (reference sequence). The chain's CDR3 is CSARAGLAVSYNEQFF. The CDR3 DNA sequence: TGCAGTGCCCGGGCGGGACTAGCGGTTTCCTACAATGAGCAGTTCTTC.

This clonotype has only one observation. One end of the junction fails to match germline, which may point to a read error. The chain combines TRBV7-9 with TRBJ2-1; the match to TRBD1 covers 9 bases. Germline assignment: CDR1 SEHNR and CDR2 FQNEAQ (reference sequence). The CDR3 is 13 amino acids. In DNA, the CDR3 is TGTGCCATCGCAGGGACAGGGTACAATGAGCAGTTTTTC. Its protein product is CAIAGTGYNEQFF.

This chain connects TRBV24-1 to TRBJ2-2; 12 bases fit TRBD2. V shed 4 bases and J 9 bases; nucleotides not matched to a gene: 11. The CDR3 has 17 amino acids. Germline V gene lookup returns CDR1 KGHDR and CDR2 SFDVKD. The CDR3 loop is CATSERGTSGFSRELFF. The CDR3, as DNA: TGTGCCACCAGTGAACGGGGGACTAGCGGGTTCTCCAGGGAGCTGTTTTTT.

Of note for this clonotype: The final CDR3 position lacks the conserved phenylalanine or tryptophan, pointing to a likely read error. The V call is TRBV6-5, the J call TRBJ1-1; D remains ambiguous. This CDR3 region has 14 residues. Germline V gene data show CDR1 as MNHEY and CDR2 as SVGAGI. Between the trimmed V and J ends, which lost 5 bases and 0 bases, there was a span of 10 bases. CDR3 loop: CASSRRILNTEAFL. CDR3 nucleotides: TGTGCCAGCAGTCGACGGATCCTGAACACTGAAGCTTTCCTT.

In DNA form, the CDR3 reads TGCAGCGTTGATGGGGGGGGCAGCGGGCCCTCTAGCACAGATACGCAGTATTTT. The encoded protein is CSVDGGGSGPSSTDTQYF. The chain joins TRBV29-1 to TRBJ2-3; a weak D match, TRBD2 (7 bases). V was clipped by 3 bases and J by 0 bases, with 22 bases between them. CDR1 is SQVTM and CDR2 is ANQGSEA in the germline V gene. The CDR3 totals 18 residues.

CDR3 sequence: CASRSGTVTTGELFF. Written as DNA, the CDR3 is TGTGCCAGCAGATCCGGGACAGTGACCACCGGGGAGCTGTTTTTT. The chain has TRBV12-3 or TRBV12-4 and TRBJ2-2, with 7 bases matching TRBD1. This CDR3 contains 15 residues. The V and J ends lost 6 bases and 4 bases, in that order; junction bases with no gene match: 8.

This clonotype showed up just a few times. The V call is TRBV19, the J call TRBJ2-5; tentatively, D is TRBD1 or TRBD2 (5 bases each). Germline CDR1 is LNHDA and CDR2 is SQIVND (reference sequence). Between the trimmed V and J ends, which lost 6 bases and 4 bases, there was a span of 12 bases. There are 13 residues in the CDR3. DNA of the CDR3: TGTGCCAGTAGCCGGGGCCGGGGAGAGACCCAGTACTTC. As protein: CASSRGRGETQYF.

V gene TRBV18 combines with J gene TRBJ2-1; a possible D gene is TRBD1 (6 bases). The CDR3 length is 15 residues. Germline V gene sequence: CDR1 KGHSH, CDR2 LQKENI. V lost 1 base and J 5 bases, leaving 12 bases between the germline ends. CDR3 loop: CASSPRRQVNNEQFF. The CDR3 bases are TGTGCCAGCTCACCACGGCGACAGGTAAACAATGAGCAGTTCTTC.

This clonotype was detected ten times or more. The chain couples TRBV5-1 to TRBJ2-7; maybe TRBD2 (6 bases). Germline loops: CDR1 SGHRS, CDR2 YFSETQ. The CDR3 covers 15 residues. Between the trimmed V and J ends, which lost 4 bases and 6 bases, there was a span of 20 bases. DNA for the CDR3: TGCGCCAGCAGCGTCCGGGAGTCCCCCTCTACCGAGCAGTACTTC. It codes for CASSVRESPSTEQYF.

CDR3 bases: TGTGCCAGCAGCTTAAATATCGCAGAGAACACTGAAGCTTTCTTT. As protein: CASSLNIAENTEAFF. The genes are TRBV7-6 and TRBJ1-1; no definite D call. Germline CDR1 is SGHVS and CDR2 is FNYEAQ. The CDR3 extends over 15 amino acids. The V end was cut by 2 bases, the J end by 1 base, with 11 bases between.

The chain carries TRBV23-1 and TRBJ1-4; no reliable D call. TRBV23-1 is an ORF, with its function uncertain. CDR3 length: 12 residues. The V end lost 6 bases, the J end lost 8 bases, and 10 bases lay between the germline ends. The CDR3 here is CASSPPLEKLFF. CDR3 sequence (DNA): TGCGCCAGCAGCCCCCCGCTGGAAAAACTGTTTTTT.

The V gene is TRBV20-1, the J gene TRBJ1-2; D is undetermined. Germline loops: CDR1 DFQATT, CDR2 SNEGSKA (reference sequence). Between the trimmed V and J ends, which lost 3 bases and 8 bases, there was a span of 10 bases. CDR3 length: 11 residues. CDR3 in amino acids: CSARTDEGYTF. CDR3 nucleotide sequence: TGCAGTGCTAGGACCGACGAGGGCTACACCTTC.

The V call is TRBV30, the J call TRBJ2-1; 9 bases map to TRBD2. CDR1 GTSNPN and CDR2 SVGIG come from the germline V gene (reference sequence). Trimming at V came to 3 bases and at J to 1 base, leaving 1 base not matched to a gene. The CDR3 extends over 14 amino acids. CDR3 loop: CAWRTSGSYNEQFF. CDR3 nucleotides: TGTGCCTGGAGAACTAGCGGGTCCTACAATGAGCAGTTCTTC.

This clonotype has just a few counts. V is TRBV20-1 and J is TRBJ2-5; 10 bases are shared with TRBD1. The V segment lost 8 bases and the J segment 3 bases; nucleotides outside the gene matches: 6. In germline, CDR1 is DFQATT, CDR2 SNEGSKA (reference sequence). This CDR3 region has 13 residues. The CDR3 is CSPRTGGEETQYF. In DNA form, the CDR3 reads TGCAGTCCTCGGACAGGGGGAGAAGAGACCCAGTACTTC.

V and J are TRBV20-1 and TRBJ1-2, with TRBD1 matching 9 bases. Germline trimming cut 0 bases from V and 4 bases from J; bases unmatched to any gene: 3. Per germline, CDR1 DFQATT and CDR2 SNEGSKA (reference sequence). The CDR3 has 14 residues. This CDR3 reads CSAREEDRGYGYTF. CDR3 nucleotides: TGCAGTGCTAGAGAGGAGGACAGGGGCTATGGCTACACCTTC.